This T cell receptor (beta chain) was sequenced for a study of blood T cell repertoires in COVID-19. Across the study: Samples of COVID-19 (acute and convalescent) were obtained from the United States, Italy and Spain. Sources were T cells, B-cell-depleted T cells, or PBMCs; the material itself was cDNA or gDNA.

Germline V gene data show CDR1 as SGDLS and CDR2 as YYNGEE. V was cut by 0 bases and J by 1 base, with 7 bases left in between. This CDR3 contains 14 residues. This clone occurred once. Authors' data handling: Nucleated cell number was recorded as an estimate derived from reference gene primer amplification. Produced via immunoSEQ multiplex PCR; TCRdb's table is partial and in-frame only. From that table come the V and J calls and clone size; the DNA was used to work out D and trimming. The sample has over 450,000 clones; roughly 89% are singletons. Patients at the Seattle site were enrolled during active infection and followed longitudinally.

The material sequenced was peripheral blood. The sequence derives from a man aged 18 to 30 with COVID-19, enrolled during active disease. J is TRBJ2-5 and V is TRBV9; unclear D gene. In DNA form, the CDR3 reads TGTGCCAGCAGCGTAGGGCCTTCCCAAGAGACCCAGTACTTC. This codes for CASSVGPSQETQYF.